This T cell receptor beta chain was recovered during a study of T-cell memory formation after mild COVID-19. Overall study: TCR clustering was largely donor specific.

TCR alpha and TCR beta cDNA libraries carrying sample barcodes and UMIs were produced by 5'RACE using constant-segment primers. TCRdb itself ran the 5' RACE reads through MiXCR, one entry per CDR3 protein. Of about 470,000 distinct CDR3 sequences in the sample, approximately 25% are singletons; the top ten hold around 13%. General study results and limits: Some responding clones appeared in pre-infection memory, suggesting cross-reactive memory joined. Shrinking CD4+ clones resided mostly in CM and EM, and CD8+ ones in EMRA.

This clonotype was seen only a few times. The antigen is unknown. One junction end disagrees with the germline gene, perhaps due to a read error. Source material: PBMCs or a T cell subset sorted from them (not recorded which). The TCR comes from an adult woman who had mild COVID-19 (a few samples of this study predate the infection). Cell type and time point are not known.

The CDR3 nucleotides are TGCGCCAGCGGCCAACCTGGCGTCACTAGCACAGATACGCAGTATTTT. This gives the protein CASGQPGVTSTDTQYF. The rearrangement joins TRBV4-1 to TRBJ2-3, with D unresolved. Germline CDR1 MGHRA, CDR2 YSYEKL. CDR3 length: 16 amino acids.